Described below is a single TCR beta chain sequence and its context. The V end lost 4 bases, the J end lost 2 bases, and 15 bases lay between the germline ends. The length of the CDR3 is 15 residues. Germline-derived CDR1 and CDR2 are MDHEN and SYDVKM. Methods used by the authors: Reference gene primers were amplified, and this amplification served to estimate nucleated cell counts. The data were produced by immunoSEQ multiplex PCR, yet TCRdb's version contains in-frame clones alone and is incomplete. From that table come the V and J calls and clone size; the DNA was used to work out D and trimming. The sample records around 30,000 clones, roughly 90% being singletons. This record comes from a study of blood T cell repertoires in COVID-19. Study-wide context: The United States, Italy and Spain were the sources of the acute and convalescent COVID-19 samples.

The receptor was derived from a middle-aged man with active or convalescent COVID-19. Specimen: peripheral blood. J is TRBJ2-7 and V is TRBV28; a possible D gene is TRBD1 (5 bases). The chain's CDR3 is CASSSHWPGTYEQYF. CDR3 coding DNA: TGTGCCAGCAGTTCTCACTGGCCAGGGACCTACGAGCAGTACTTC.